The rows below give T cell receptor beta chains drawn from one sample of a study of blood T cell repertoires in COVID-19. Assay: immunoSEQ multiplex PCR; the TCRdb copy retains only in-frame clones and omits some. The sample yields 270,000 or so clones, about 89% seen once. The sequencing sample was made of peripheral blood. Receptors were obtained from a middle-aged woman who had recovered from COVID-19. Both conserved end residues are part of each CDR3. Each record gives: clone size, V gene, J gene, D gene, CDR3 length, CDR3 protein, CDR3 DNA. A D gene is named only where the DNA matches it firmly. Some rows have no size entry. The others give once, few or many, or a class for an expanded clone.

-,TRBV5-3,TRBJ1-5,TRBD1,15,CARSLQTGENQPQHF,TGTGCCAGAAGCTTGCAAACAGGGGAGAATCAGCCCCAGCATTTT
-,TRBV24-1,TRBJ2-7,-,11,CATSDLYEQYF,TGTGCCACCAGTGACCTTTACGAGCAGTACTTC
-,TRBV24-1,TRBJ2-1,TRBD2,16,CATSQLAGGPLNEQFF,TGTGCCACCAGTCAACTAGCGGGAGGGCCTTTAAATGAGCAGTTCTTC
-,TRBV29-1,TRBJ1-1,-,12,CSVGLGGAEAFF,TGCAGCGTGGGTTTAGGGGGGGCTGAAGCTTTCTTT
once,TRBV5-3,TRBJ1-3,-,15,CARSPRSDSGNTIYF,TGTGCCAGAAGCCCGAGGTCCGACTCTGGAAACACCATATATTTT
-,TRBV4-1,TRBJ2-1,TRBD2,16,CASSQDTSGGYNEQFF,TGCGCCAGCAGCCAAGATACTAGCGGGGGTTACAATGAGCAGTTCTTC
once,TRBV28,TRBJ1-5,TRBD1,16,CASGSARTGGNQPQHF,TGTGCCAGCGGGTCAGCCCGGACAGGGGGCAATCAGCCCCAGCATTTT
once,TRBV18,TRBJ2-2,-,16,CASSPRHLPDTGELFF,TGTGCCAGCTCACCCAGACACCTGCCGGACACCGGGGAGCTGTTTTTT
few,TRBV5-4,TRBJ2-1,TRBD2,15,CASSSRTSPAHEQFF,TGTGCCAGCAGCTCCCGGACTAGCCCGGCCCATGAGCAGTTCTTC
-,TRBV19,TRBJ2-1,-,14,CASSIGSSYNEQFF,TGTGCCAGTAGTATTGGTAGCTCCTACAATGAGCAGTTCTTC
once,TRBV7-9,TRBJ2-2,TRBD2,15,CASSFVGGPPGELFF,TGTGCCAGCAGCTTTGTGGGAGGGCCCCCCGGGGAGCTGTTTTTT
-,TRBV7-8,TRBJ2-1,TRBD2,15,CASSLPGLASLEQFF,TGTGCCAGCAGCTTGCCGGGACTAGCGTCACTTGAGCAGTTCTTC
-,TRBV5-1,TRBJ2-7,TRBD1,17,CASSVNPLGQGVYEQYF,TGCGCCAGCAGCGTTAACCCCCTGGGACAGGGGGTCTACGAGCAGTACTTC
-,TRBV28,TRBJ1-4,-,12,CASSGQFEKLFF,TGTGCCAGCAGTGGACAGTTTGAAAAACTGTTTTTT
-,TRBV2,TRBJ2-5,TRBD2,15,CASSRTSGSVETQYF,TGTGCCAGCAGCCGGACTAGCGGGAGTGTCGAGACCCAGTACTTC
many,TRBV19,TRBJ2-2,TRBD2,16,CASRPSGRTNTGELFF,TGTGCCAGTAGGCCTAGCGGGAGGACGAACACCGGGGAGCTGTTTTTT
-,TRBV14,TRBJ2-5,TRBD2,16,CASSLGLAGVQETQYF,TGTGCCAGCAGCCTGGGACTAGCGGGAGTACAAGAGACCCAGTACTTC
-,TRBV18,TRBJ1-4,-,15,CASSLVRAPDEKLFF,TGTGCCAGCTCACTCGTGAGGGCCCCTGATGAAAAACTGTTTTTT
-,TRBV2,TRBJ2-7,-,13,CASRGDTSYEQYF,TGTGCCAGCAGGGGGGACACATCCTACGAGCAGTACTTC
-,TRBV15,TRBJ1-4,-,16,CATSRDYPWTNEKLFF,TGTGCCACCAGCAGGGACTACCCCTGGACTAATGAAAAACTGTTTTTT
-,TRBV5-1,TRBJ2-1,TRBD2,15,CASRPASGSGNEQFF,TGCGCCAGCAGGCCGGCTAGCGGGAGTGGTAATGAGCAGTTCTTC
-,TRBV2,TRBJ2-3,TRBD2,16,CASSPPTSGVTDTQYF,TGTGCCAGCAGTCCCCCGACTAGCGGGGTCACAGATACGCAGTATTTT
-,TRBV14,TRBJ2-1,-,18,CASSQQTFGFRDGDEQFF,TGTGCCAGCAGCCAACAAACTTTCGGTTTCAGGGATGGGGATGAGCAGTTCTTC
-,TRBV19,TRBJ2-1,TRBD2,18,CASSLSLAGGPPYNEQFF,TGTGCCAGTAGTTTGTCTTTAGCGGGAGGGCCCCCCTACAATGAGCAGTTCTTC
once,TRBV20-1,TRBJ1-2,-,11,CSAETTGSYTF,TGCAGTGCCGAAACGACAGGCAGCTACACCTTC
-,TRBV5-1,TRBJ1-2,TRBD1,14,CASREDRGRSGYTF,TGCGCCAGCAGGGAGGACAGGGGGCGGAGTGGCTACACCTTC
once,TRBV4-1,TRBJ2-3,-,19,CASSQPSGQSFGRTDTQYF,TGCGCCAGCAGCCAACCCTCTGGACAGTCGTTTGGAAGAACAGATACGCAGTATTTT
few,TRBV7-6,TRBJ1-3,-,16,CASSLALTGTGNTIYF,TGTGCCAGCAGCTTAGCGCTTACAGGGACTGGAAACACCATATATTTT
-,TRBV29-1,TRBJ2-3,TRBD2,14,CSVEDRGGTDTQYF,TGCAGCGTTGAAGATCGGGGGGGCACAGATACGCAGTATTTT